Listed below are T cell receptor beta chains from one sample, sequenced in a study of blood T cell repertoires in COVID-19. The table came from immunoSEQ multiplex PCR; TCRdb's copy has only in-frame clones and leaves some out. Of about 260,000 clones in the sample, around 89% were seen once. The source material was PBMCs or T cells enriched from blood (not recorded which). These receptors were taken from a man aged 45-60 years who had been exposed to COVID-19. CDR3s include the opening cysteine and the closing phenylalanine or tryptophan. The D gene is left open where the match is weak. The size of a clone is reported for some rows only, either as once, few or many, or as a class for expanded clones.

v_call	d_call	j_call	clone_size	cdr3_nt	cdr3_aa
TRBV15	TRBD1	TRBJ2-7	.	TGTGCCACCAGCAGGGGGACAGTCCTCTCCTACGAGCAGTACTTC	CATSRGTVLSYEQYF
TRBV18	TRBD1	TRBJ1-4	.	TGTGCCAGCTCACCAGGACAGGTTGCAACTAATGAAAAACTGTTTTTT	CASSPGQVATNEKLFF
TRBV28	.	TRBJ1-2	.	TGTGCCAGCAGTCCACCGGGTTGGGTAACTGGCTACACCTTC	CASSPPGWVTGYTF
TRBV13	TRBD2	TRBJ2-3	.	TGTGCCAGCAGCTCCCTCTCCTCCGGGAGGGCCGGAGATACGCAGTATTTT	CASSSLSSGRAGDTQYF
TRBV27	TRBD2	TRBJ2-3	.	TGTGCCAGCAGTTTATTCCTAGCGGGAGGAACAGATACGCAGTATTTT	CASSLFLAGGTDTQYF
TRBV28	.	TRBJ1-6	once	TGTGGAGCGGCCCCGCAGGTGGGGAATTCACCCCTCCACTTT	CGAAPQVGNSPLHF
TRBV5-1	.	TRBJ1-4	.	TGCGCCAGCAGAGAAGGAGGGTTTGAAAAACTGTTTTTT	CASREGGFEKLFF
TRBV24-1	TRBD1	TRBJ2-3	.	TGTGCCACCAGTCTCGGGACAGCTGGCACAGATACGCAGTATTTT	CATSLGTAGTDTQYF
TRBV2	TRBD1	TRBJ1-3	.	TGTGCCAGCGGACAGGGGGCTGGAAACACCATATATTTT	CASGQGAGNTIYF
TRBV20-1	.	TRBJ1-2	.	TGCAGTGCTAGTAACCCGGCGGACTATGGCTACACCTTC	CSASNPADYGYTF
TRBV28	.	TRBJ1-1	.	TGTGCCAGCAGTGGGTTGACGGAGGCTTTCTTT	CASSGLTEAFF
TRBV9	.	TRBJ2-2	.	TGTGCCAGCAGCTCTCGCGGTGGAAGAGGCGCCGGGGAGCTGTTTTTT	CASSSRGGRGAGELFF
TRBV7-8	TRBD1	TRBJ1-2	.	TGTGCCAGCAGCTGGGCCGGGACAGGGTATGGCTACACCTTC	CASSWAGTGYGYTF
TRBV7-9	TRBD1	TRBJ2-5	.	TGTGCCAGCAGCTTCCCAGGGGGCCGAGAGACCCAGTACTTC	CASSFPGGRETQYF
TRBV19	TRBD1	TRBJ1-1	few	TGTGCCAGTAGTGTACAGGGGGCGTACACTGAAGCTTTCTTT	CASSVQGAYTEAFF
TRBV28	TRBD2	TRBJ2-3	.	TGTGCCAGTAGTAGCGGGAGGGCCGTTGTTACAGATACGCAGTATTTT	CASSSGRAVVTDTQYF
TRBV19	.	TRBJ1-4	.	TGTGCCAGTACCCAGACAAGTGCAACTAATGAAAAACTGTTTTTT	CASTQTSATNEKLFF
TRBV19	TRBD1	TRBJ1-4	.	TGTGCCAGTAGCCGACCAGGGGGAGCAACTAATGAAAAACTGTTTTTT	CASSRPGGATNEKLFF
TRBV5-4	.	TRBJ1-4	.	TGTGCCAGCAGCTTGGAGGCCACTGGGGCTAAACTGTTTTTT	CASSLEATGAKLFF
TRBV5-1	TRBD1	TRBJ1-6	.	TGCGCCAGCAGCGAAACAGGGGGCGTTTCACCCCTCCACTTT	CASSETGGVSPLHF
TRBV25-1	.	TRBJ1-5	.	TGTGCCAGCAGTGAATTGGGAGGGACTGATGATCAGCCCCAGCATTTT	CASSELGGTDDQPQHF
TRBV19	TRBD1	TRBJ1-1	.	TGTGCCAGTAGTCGAGGGACAGGGGTAAGGAACACTGAAGCTTTCTTT	CASSRGTGVRNTEAFF
TRBV6-1	.	TRBJ1-4	.	TGTGCCAGCAGTGAAGCCCACGGCCAGGCCGGTGAAAAACTGTTTTTT	CASSEAHGQAGEKLFF
TRBV10-3	TRBD1	TRBJ2-7	.	TGTGCCATAGGACAGGGCGTCGGGCAGTACTTC	CAIGQGVGQYF
TRBV7-4	.	TRBJ1-3	.	TGTGCCAGCAGGCCCTTCAGGGGCCGAGTGTGGAATTTTGGAAACACCATATATTTT	CASRPFRGRVWNFGNTIYF
TRBV6-5	.	TRBJ1-6	.	TGTGCCAGCAGTTCCCAGACAGCGCCTAATTCACCCCTCCACTTT	CASSSQTAPNSPLHF
TRBV5-4	.	TRBJ1-1	.	TGTGCCAGCAGCTTGGACCTGGGTCAACAGGACACTGAAGCTTTCTTT	CASSLDLGQQDTEAFF
TRBV18	.	TRBJ2-1	.	TGTGCCAGCTCACCAGTAAGCCCGGGGAATGAGCAGTTCTTC	CASSPVSPGNEQFF
TRBV4-1	TRBD1	TRBJ1-4	few	TGCGCCAGCAGCCTACCGACAGGGAGGAGTTCTTGGAAACTGTTTTTT	CASSLPTGRSSWKLFF
TRBV10-3	TRBD1	TRBJ1-1	.	TGTGCCATCAGTGTGAACAGGGGTTTTAACACTGAAGCTTTCTTT	CAISVNRGFNTEAFF
TRBV9	.	TRBJ2-1	.	TGTGCCAGCAGCGTAGCGGGCGGGATCGGCTACAATGAGCAGTTCTTC	CASSVAGGIGYNEQFF
TRBV12-3/TRBV12-4	.	TRBJ1-1	.	TGTGCCAGCAACGTACAGGTGAACACTGAAGCTTTCTTT	CASNVQVNTEAFF
TRBV7-2	TRBD2	TRBJ2-1	.	TGTGCCAGCAGCTTAGTAGCGGGGGGGAGGAATGAGCAGTTCTTC	CASSLVAGGRNEQFF
TRBV5-1	TRBD1	TRBJ1-2	.	TGCGCCAGCAGCTCGACAGGGAGCTATGGCTACACCTTC	CASSSTGSYGYTF
TRBV29-1	.	TRBJ1-2	.	TGCAGCGTTGAGAGGGGGGGAGGGTTCTATGGCTACACCTTC	CSVERGGGFYGYTF
TRBV19	TRBD1	TRBJ1-1	.	TGTGCCAGTAGTATAAGACAGGGTTGGACTGAAGCTTTCTTT	CASSIRQGWTEAFF
TRBV7-2	.	TRBJ2-3	once	TGTGCCAGCAGCGGTTGGGGGCCCCCCACAGATACGCAGTATTTT	CASSGWGPPTDTQYF
TRBV5-1	TRBD2	TRBJ2-1	.	TGCGCCAGCAGCGCGACTAGCGGAAAGAGCTCCTACAATGAGCAGTTCTTC	CASSATSGKSSYNEQFF
TRBV19	TRBD1	TRBJ2-3	.	TGTGCCAGTAACAGGGGGCTCACAGATACGCAGTATTTT	CASNRGLTDTQYF
TRBV5-1	TRBD2	TRBJ2-1	.	TGCGCCAGCAGCTTCGCGGGAGGGCCAGGCAATGAGCAGTTCTTC	CASSFAGGPGNEQFF
TRBV6-2/TRBV6-3	.	TRBJ2-7	.	TGTGCCAGCAGTTACGTCGGAGGGATGGGGTCCTACGAGCAGTACTTC	CASSYVGGMGSYEQYF
TRBV28	.	TRBJ1-2	.	TGTGCCAGCAGCCAGCGTGGCTACACCTTC	CASSQRGYTF
TRBV19	TRBD1	TRBJ1-2	.	TGTGCCAGTAGTCCGGGACAGCCAAAACTCTATGGCTACACCTTC	CASSPGQPKLYGYTF
TRBV18	.	TRBJ1-1	.	TGTGCCAGCTCACCCTGGCCCTCGGGGGACACTGAAGCTTTCTTT	CASSPWPSGDTEAFF
TRBV29-1	TRBD2	TRBJ2-1	.	TGCAGCGTTTGGGGGGGGACGACCTACAATGAGCAGTTCTTC	CSVWGGTTYNEQFF
TRBV9	.	TRBJ1-3	.	TGTGCCAGCAGCGTAGCTACTCGGTTTTCGGGAAACACCATATATTTT	CASSVATRFSGNTIYF
TRBV18	.	TRBJ1-1	.	TGTGCCAGCTCAGAGATAAGCTACGGGACTGAAGCTTTCTTT	CASSEISYGTEAFF
TRBV5-1	TRBD1	TRBJ1-4	.	TGCGCCAGCAGCGCCCGGGACAGGGGGAATGAAAAACTGTTTTTT	CASSARDRGNEKLFF
TRBV30	TRBD1	TRBJ1-2	.	TGTGCCTGGAGAGACGCCGGGACAGCGGCCGGTTATACCTTC	CAWRDAGTAAGYTF
TRBV5-1	TRBD1	TRBJ1-4	once	TGCGCCAGCAGCGAAACTCTAACAGGGGGCCTTTTGGAAAAACTGTTTTTT	CASSETLTGGLLEKLFF